This TCR beta chain was profiled in a study of blood T cell repertoires in COVID-19. Overall study: Both acute and convalescent COVID-19 samples were obtained from the United States, Italy and Spain.

The table lists this clone with a few counts. As handled by the study authors: The authors estimated nucleated cell counts from reference gene primer amplification. Measured with immunoSEQ multiplex PCR; TCRdb has only the in-frame clones, and not every one. Clonal size and the V and J genes are those of that table, whereas D and trimming came from the DNA. The sample shows 230,000 or so clones, 80% to 90% of them seen only once. CDR1 and CDR2 from the germline V gene are LNHDA and SQIVND (reference sequence). With 4 bases clipped from V and 5 bases from J, the junction kept 6 bases outside the gene matches. The CDR3 has 14 residues.

The sequencing input was peripheral blood. V gene TRBV19 combines with J gene TRBJ1-1, with 8 bases lining up with TRBD1. The clonotype originates from a woman aged 35 to 49 who had recovered from COVID-19. The CDR3 coding sequence is TGTGCCAGTAGTACACAGGGGGACGTTACTGAAGCTTTCTTT. It specifies CASSTQGDVTEAFF.